These T cell receptor beta chains were read from a single sample in a study of Tregs in tolerant kidney transplant recipients. Assay: immunoSEQ multiplex PCR; the TCRdb copy retains only in-frame clones and omits some. The sample holds more than 90,000 clones, around 94% seen once. The sample comprised CD4+ T cells from blood. Every receptor here comes from a human donor in good health. The CDR3 runs from the conserved cysteine through the conserved F or W. The D gene is left open where the match is weak. The size entry is marked missing in some rows and otherwise reads once, few, many or a size class.

D gene	V gene	J gene	clone size	CDR3 protein	CDR3 DNA
TRBD1	TRBV4-2	TRBJ2-7	once	CASSLRGGDPYEQYF	TGTGCCAGCAGCCTCAGAGGGGGCGACCCCTACGAGCAGTACTTC
.	TRBV7-9	TRBJ2-1	.	CASSLALALNEQFF	TGTGCCAGCAGCTTAGCTCTAGCCCTCAATGAGCAGTTCTTC
.	TRBV10-3	TRBJ2-1	few	CAISESMGGKYNEQFF	TGTGCCATCAGTGAGTCTATGGGCGGGAAATACAATGAGCAGTTCTTC
.	TRBV21-1	TRBJ2-5	.	CASSKDFGTSGGRQETQYF	TGTGCCAGCAGCAAAGATTTCGGGACTAGCGGGGGCAGACAAGAGACCCAGTACTTC
.	TRBV7-2	TRBJ2-7	.	CASSLSTPQLYF	TGTGCCAGCAGCCTCTCGACACCCCAGTTGTACTTC
TRBD1	TRBV7-9	TRBJ2-1	.	CASSPRTGDNEQFF	TGTGCCAGCAGCCCGAGGACAGGGGACAATGAGCAGTTCTTC
.	TRBV11-3	TRBJ1-1	.	CASSLSSGDGTEAFF	TGTGCCAGCAGCCTGTCTTCAGGGGATGGAACTGAAGCTTTCTTT
.	TRBV6-5	TRBJ1-5	.	CASSYSINSNQPQHF	TGTGCCAGCAGTTACTCGATAAATAGCAATCAGCCCCAGCATTTT
.	TRBV2	TRBJ1-5	few	CASSESFEQGTLGNQPQHF	TGTGCCAGCAGTGAAAGTTTCGAGCAGGGAACTCTCGGAAATCAGCCCCAGCATTTT
.	TRBV19	TRBJ1-4	.	CASTPGQATNEKLFF	TGTGCCAGTACCCCAGGACAAGCAACTAATGAAAAACTGTTTTTT
.	TRBV7-8	TRBJ2-7	.	CASSPLPLEQYF	TGTGCCAGCAGCCCGCTGCCTCTCGAGCAGTACTTC